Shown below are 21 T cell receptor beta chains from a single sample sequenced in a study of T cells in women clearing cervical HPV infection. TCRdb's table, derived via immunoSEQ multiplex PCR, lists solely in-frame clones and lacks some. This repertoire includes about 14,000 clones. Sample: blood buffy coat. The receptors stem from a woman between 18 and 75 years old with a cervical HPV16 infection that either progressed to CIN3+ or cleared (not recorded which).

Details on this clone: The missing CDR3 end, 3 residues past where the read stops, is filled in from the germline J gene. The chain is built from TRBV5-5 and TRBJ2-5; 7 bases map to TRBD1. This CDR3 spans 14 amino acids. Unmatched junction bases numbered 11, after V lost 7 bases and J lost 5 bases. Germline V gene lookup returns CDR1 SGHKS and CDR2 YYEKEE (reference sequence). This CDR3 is CASGRQGEGETQYF. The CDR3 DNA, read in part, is TGTGCCAGCGGCCGACAGGGTGAGGGTGAGACC.

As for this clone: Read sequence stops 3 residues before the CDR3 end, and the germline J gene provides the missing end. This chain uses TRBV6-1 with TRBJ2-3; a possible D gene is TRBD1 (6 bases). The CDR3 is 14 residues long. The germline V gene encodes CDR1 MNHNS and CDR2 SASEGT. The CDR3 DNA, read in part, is TGTGCCAGCAGTGGGGCAGGGGACAATCAGCCG. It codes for CASSGAGDNQP. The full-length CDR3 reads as CASSGAGDNQPQYF.

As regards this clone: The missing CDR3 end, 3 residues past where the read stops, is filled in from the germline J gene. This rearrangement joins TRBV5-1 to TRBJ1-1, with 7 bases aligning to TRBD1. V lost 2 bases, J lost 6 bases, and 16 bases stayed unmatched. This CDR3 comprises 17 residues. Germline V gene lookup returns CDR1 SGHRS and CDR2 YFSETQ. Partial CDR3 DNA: TGCGCCAGCAGCTTCCCCGAGGGGGCGCCGTACGGATCTGAA. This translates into CASSFPEGAPYGSE. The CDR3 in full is CASSFPEGAPYGSEAFF.

The sequenced part of the CDR3 DNA is TGTGCCAGCAGCTTATATTACGAG. It yields the protein CASSLYYE. The CDR3 as a whole reads CASSLYYEQYF. This chain joins TRBV13 and TRBJ2-7; D not resolved. The read gets to within 3 residues of the CDR3 end, and the germline J gene fills in the rest. Germline values: CDR1 PRHDT, CDR2 FYEKMQ (reference sequence). The CDR3 spans 11 residues. The V gene lost 2 bases and the J gene lost 4 bases, with 3 bases spanning the gap.

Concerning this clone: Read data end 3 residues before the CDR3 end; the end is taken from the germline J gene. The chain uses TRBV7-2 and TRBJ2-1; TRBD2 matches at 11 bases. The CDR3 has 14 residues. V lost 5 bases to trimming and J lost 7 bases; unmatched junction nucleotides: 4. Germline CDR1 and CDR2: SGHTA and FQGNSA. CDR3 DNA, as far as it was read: TGTGCCAGCAGCCGACTAGCGGGGCGTAATGAG. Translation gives CASSRLAGRNE. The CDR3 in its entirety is CASSRLAGRNEQFF. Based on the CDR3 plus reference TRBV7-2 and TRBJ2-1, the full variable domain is GAGVSQSPSNKVTEKGKDVELRCDPISGHTALYWYRQSLGQGLEFLIYFQGNSAPDKSGLPSDRFSAERTGGSVSTLTIQRTQQEDSAVYLCASSRLAGRNEQFFGPGTRLTVL.

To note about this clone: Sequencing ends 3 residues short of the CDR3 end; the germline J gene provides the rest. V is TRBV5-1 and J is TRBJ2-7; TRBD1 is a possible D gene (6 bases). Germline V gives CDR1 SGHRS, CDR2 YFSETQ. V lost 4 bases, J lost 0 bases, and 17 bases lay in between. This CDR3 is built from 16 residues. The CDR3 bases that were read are TGCGCCAGCAGCCCGCAACGGACGGACAGCTCCTACGAG. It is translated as CASSPQRTDSSYE. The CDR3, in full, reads CASSPQRTDSSYEQYF. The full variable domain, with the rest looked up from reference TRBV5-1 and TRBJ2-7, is KAGVTQTPRYLIKTRGQQVTLSCSPISGHRSVSWYQQTPGQGLQFLFEYFSETQRNKGNFPGRFSGRQFSNSRSEMNVSTLELGDSALYLCASSPQRTDSSYEQYFGPGTRLTVT.

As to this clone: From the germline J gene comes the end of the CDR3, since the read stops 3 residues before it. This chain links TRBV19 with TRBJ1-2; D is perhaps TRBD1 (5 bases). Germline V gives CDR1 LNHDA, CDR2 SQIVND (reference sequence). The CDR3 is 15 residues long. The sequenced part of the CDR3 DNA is TGTGCCAGTAGTATCGGTGCAGGGAATCGCTACGAC. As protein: CASSIGAGNRYD. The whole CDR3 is CASSIGAGNRYDYTF. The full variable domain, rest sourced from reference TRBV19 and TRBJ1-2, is DGGITQSPKYLFRKEGQNVTLSCEQNLNHDAMYWYRQDPGQGLRLIYYSQIVNDFQKGDIAEGYSVSREKKESFPLTVTSAQKNPTAFYLCASSIGAGNRYDYTFGSGTRLTVV.

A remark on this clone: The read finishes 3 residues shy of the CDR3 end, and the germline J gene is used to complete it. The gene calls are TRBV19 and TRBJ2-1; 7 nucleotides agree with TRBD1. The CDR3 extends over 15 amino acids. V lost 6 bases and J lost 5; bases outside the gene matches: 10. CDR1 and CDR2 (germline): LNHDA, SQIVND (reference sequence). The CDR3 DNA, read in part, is TGTGCCAGTAGAACAACCGGGACAGAAAACAATGAG. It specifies CASRTTGTENNE. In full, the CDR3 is CASRTTGTENNEQFF.

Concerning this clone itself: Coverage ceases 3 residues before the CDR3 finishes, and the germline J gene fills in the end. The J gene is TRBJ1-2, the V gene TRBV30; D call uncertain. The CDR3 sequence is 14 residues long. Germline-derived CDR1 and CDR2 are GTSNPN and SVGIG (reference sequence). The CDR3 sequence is CAWRGRIVRDTYTF. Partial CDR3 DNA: TGTGCCTGGAGGGGTAGAATTGTGCGGGATACG.

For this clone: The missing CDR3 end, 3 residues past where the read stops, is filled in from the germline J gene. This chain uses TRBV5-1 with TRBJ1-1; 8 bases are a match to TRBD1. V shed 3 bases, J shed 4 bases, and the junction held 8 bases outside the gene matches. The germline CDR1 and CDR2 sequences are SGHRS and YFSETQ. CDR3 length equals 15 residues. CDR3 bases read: TGCGCCAGCAGCTCCGGTGGACAGGGCGGCACTGAA. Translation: CASSSGGQGGTE. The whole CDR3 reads CASSSGGQGGTEAFF.

The CDR3 bases that were read are TGCGCCAGCGGAATGGACAGCTCCTACGAG. Translated, it gives CASGMDSSYE. The whole CDR3 region reads CASGMDSSYEQYF. V usage is TRBV5-1 and J usage is TRBJ2-7; tentatively, D is TRBD1 (6 bases). Coverage ceases 3 residues before the CDR3 finishes, and the germline J gene fills in the end. The CDR3 is made up of 13 amino acids. V lost 7 bases and J lost 0, with 11 bases in between. The germline V gene encodes CDR1 SGHRS and CDR2 YFSETQ.

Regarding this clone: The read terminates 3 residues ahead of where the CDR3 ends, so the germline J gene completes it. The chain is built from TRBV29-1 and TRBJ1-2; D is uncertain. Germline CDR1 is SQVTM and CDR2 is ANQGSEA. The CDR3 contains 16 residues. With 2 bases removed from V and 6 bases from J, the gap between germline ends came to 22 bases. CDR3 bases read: TGCAGCGTTGAACAAAGCTATAGCGGGCGGTCGCATGGC. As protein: CSVEQSYSGRSHG. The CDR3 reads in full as CSVEQSYSGRSHGYTF. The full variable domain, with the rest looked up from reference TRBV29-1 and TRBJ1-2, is SAVISQKPSRDICQRGTSLTIQCQVDSQVTMMFWYRQQPGQSLTLIATANQGSEATYESGFVIDKFPISRPNLTFSTLTVSNMSPEDSSIYLCSVEQSYSGRSHGYTFGSGTRLTVV.

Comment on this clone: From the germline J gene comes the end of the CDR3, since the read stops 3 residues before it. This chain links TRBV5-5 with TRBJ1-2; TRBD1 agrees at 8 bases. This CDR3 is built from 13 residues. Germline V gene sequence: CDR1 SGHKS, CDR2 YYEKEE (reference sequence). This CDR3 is CASSTGTGHDYTF. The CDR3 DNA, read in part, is TGTGCCAGCAGCACCGGGACAGGACACGAC.

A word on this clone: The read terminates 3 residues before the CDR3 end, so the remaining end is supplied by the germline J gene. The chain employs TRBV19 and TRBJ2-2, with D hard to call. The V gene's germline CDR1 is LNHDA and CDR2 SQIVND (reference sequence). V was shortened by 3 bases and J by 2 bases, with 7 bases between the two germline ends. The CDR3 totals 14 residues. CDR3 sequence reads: CASSMTVNTGELFF. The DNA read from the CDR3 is TGTGCCAGTAGTATGACTGTTAACACCGGGGAG.

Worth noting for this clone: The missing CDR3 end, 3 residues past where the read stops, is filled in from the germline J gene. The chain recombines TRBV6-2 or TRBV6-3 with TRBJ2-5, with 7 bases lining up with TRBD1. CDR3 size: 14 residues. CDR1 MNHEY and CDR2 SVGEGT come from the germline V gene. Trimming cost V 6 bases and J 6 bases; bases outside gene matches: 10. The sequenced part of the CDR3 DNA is TGTGCCAGCAGCGTACAGGGGAGACTTCAGACC. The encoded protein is CASSVQGRLQT. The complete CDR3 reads CASSVQGRLQTQYF.

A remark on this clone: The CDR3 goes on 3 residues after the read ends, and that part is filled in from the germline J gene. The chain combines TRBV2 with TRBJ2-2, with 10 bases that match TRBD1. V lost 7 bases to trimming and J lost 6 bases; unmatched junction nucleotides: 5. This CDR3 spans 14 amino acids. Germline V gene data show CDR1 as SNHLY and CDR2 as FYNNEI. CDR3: CASTGQGGAGELFF. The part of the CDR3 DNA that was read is TGTGCCAGCACCGGACAGGGGGGTGCCGGGGAG.

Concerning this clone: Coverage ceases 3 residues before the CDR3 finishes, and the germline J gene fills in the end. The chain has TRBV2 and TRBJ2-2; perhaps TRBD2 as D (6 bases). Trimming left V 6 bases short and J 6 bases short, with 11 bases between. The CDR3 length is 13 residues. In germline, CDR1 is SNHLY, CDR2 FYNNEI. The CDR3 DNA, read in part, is TGTGCCAGCAGCCCCGGAGGGTCCGGGGAG. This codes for CASSPGGSGE. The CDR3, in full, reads CASSPGGSGELFF. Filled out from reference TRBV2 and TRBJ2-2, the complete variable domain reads EPEVTQTPSHQVTQMGQEVILRCVPISNHLYFYWYRQILGQKVEFLVSFYNNEISEKSEIFDDQFSVERPDGSNFTLKIRSTKLEDSAMYFCASSPGGSGELFFGEGSRLTVL.

CDR3 residues: CASSQPSPGDTQYF. Incomplete CDR3 DNA: TGCGCCAGCAGCCAACCCTCCCCGGGGGATACG. The J gene is TRBJ2-3, the V gene TRBV4-1; maybe TRBD2 (5 bases). The read halts 3 residues ahead of the CDR3 end, with the missing end drawn from the germline J gene. The CDR3 totals 14 residues. CDR1 is MGHRA and CDR2 is YSYEKL in the germline V gene. V gave up 2 bases and J gave up 6 bases, with 12 bases separating them.

The CDR3 bases that were read are TGTGCCAGCAGTTACAGGGGCCTCAATGAAAAA. This gives the protein CASSYRGLNEK. The full CDR3 reads CASSYRGLNEKLFF. V is TRBV5-6 and J is TRBJ1-4; 7 bases map to TRBD1. The missing CDR3 end, 3 residues past where the read stops, is filled in from the germline J gene. In germline, CDR1 is SGHDT, CDR2 YYEEEE. This CDR3 has 14 residues. J was trimmed by 5 bases and V by 5 bases; bases with no gene match: 6.

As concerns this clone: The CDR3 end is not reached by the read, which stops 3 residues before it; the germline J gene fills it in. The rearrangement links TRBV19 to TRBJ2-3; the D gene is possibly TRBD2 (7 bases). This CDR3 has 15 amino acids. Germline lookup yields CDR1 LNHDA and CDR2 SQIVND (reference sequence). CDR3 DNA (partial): TGTGCCAGTAGTATTGGGGGGGGGCCCTCCGAGACG. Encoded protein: CASSIGGGPSET. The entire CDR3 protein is CASSIGGGPSETQYF.

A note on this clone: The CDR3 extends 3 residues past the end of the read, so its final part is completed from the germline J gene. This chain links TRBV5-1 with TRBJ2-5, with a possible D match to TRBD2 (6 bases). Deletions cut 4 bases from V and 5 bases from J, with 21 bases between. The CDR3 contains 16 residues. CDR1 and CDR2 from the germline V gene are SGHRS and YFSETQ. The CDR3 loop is CASSPGGRGLVETQYF. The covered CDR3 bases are TGCGCCAGCAGCCCGGGTGGGCGGGGCTTGGTGGAGACC.